This entry describes one TCR beta chain. Its antigen is unidentified. Germline is not matched at one junction end, which may reflect a read error. The record originates from a study of Graves' ophthalmopathy and Graves' hyperthyroidism. Study-wide results and limits: Most thyroid clonotypes with frequency above 0.001 were detected in blood too.

Diagnoses were established from clinical symptoms, serum thyroxine, TRAb, thyroid ultrasound and orbital computed tomography. Scientists amplified the TCR beta CDR3 regions from RNA transcripts. HTBI primers primed a first-round RT-PCR, and a second-round multiplex PCR followed. TCRdb re-analysed the multiplex PCR reads in MiXCR, keeping a single row per CDR3 protein. Among some 250,000 distinct CDR3 sequences, around 45% were seen once, and the ten largest hold roughly 45%. The CDR3 covers 13 residues. Germline CDR1 KGHDR, CDR2 SFDVKD. The sequence came from an adult man with Graves' ophthalmopathy. The sequenced sample consisted of peripheral blood. This rearrangement joins TRBV24-1 to TRBJ1-2, with D perhaps matching TRBD1 (6 bases). The CDR3 nucleotides are TGTGCCACCAGTAATTTACAGGGAGCTGGCTACACCTTC. This codes for CATSNLQGAGYTF.